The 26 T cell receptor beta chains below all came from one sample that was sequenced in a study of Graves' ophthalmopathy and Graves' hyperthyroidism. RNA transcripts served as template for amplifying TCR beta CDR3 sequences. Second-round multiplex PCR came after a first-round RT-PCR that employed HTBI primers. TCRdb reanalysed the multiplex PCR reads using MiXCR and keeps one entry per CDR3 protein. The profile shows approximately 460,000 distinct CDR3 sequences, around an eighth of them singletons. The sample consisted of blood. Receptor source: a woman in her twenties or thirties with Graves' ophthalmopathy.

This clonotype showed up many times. CDR3 amino acids: CSRRGGQETQYF. The CDR3 DNA reads TGCAGCAGAAGGGGGGGACAAGAGACCCAGTACTTC. The chain couples TRBV20-1 to TRBJ2-5; possible D gene TRBD2, 7 bases. The germline V gene encodes CDR1 DFQATT and CDR2 SNEGSKA (reference sequence). The CDR3 totals 12 residues.

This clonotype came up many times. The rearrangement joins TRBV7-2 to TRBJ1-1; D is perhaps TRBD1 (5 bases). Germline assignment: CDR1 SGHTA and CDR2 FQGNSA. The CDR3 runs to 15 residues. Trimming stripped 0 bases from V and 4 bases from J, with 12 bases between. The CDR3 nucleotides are TGTGCCAGCAGCTTAGCCGAGGGGATGGGCACTGAAGCTTTCTTT. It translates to CASSLAEGMGTEAFF.

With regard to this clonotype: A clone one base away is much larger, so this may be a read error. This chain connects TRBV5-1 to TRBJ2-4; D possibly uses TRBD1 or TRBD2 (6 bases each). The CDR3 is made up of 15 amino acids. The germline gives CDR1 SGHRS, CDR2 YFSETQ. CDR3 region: CASSLGGASKNIKYF. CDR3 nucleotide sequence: TGCGCCAGCAGCTTGGGGGGGGCCTCCAAAAACATTAAGTACTTC.

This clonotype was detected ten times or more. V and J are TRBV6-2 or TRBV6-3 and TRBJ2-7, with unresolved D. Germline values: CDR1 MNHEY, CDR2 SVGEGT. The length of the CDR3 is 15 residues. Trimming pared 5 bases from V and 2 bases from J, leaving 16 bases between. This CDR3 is CASSPIMDLTYEQYF. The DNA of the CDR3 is TGTGCCAGCAGTCCCATTATGGATCTGACCTACGAGCAGTACTTC.

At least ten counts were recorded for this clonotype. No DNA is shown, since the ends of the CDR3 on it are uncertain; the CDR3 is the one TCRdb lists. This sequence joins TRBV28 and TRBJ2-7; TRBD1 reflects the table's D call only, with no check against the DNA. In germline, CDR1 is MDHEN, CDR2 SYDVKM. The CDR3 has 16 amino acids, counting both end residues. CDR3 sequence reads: CASSLGTGQGSYEQYF.

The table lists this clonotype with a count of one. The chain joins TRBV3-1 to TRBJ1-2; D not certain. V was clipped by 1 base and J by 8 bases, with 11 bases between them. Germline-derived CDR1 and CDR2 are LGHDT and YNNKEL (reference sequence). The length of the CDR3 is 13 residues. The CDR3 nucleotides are TGTGCCAGCAGCCAAGCTCCTTGGTCCGGCTACACCTTC. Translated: CASSQAPWSGYTF. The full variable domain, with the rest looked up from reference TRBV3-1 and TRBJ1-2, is DTAVSQTPKYLVTQMGNDKSIKCEQNLGHDTMYWYKQDSKKFLKIMFSYNNKELIINETVPNRFSPKSPDKAHLNLHINSLELGDSAVYFCASSQAPWSGYTFGSGTRLTVV.

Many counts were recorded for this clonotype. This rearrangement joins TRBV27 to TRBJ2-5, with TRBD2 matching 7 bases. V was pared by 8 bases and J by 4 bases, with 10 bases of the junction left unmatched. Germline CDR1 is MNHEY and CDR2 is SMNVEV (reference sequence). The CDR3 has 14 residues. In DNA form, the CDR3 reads TGTGCCAGCGGTCCCGGACTAGTTGTAGAGACCCAGTACTTC. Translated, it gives CASGPGLVVETQYF.

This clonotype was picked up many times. For the CDR3, the DNA is TGTGCCAGCAGTTCCCGAAGCCTAAACAGGGGAGAGGGATCCTATAATTCACCCCTCCACTTT. It yields the protein CASSSRSLNRGEGSYNSPLHF. The V call is TRBV28, the J call TRBJ1-6, with 7 bases matching TRBD1. With 4 bases clipped from V and 1 base from J, the junction kept 19 bases outside the gene matches. The CDR3 runs 21 residues. The V gene's germline CDR1 is MDHEN and CDR2 SYDVKM.

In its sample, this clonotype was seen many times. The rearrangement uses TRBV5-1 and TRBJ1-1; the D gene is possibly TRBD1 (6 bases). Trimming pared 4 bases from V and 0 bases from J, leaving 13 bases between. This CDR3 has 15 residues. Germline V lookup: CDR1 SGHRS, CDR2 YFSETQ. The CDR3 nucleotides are TGCGCCAGCAGCGATGGGACACTCATGAACACTGAAGCTTTCTTT. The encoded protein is CASSDGTLMNTEAFF.

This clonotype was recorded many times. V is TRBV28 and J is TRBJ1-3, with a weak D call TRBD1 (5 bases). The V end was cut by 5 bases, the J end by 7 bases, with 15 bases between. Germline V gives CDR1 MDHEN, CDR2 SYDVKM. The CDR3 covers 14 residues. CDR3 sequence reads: CASSPPRGGNTIYF. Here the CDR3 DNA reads TGTGCCAGCAGTCCCCCCCGTGGGGGGAACACCATATATTTT. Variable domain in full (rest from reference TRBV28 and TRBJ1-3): DVKVTQSSRYLVKRTGEKVFLECVQDMDHENMFWYRQDPGLGLRLIYFSYDVKMKEKGDIPEGYSVSREKKERFSLILESASTNQTSMYLCASSPPRGGNTIYFGEGSWLTVV.

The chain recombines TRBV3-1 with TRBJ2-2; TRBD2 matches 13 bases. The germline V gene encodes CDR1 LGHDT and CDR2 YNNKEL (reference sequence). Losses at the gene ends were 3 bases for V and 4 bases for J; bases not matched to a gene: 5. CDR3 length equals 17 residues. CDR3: CASSQGGLAGITGELFF. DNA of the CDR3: TGTGCCAGCAGCCAGGGGGGACTAGCGGGAATCACCGGGGAGCTGTTTTTT.

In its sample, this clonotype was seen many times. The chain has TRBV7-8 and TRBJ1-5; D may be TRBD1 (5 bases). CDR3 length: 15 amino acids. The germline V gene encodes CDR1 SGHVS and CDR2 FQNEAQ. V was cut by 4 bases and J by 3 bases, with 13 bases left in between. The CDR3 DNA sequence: TGTGCCAGCAGCTGGCTGGGGGGTGACAATCAGCCCCAGCATTTT. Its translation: CASSWLGGDNQPQHF.

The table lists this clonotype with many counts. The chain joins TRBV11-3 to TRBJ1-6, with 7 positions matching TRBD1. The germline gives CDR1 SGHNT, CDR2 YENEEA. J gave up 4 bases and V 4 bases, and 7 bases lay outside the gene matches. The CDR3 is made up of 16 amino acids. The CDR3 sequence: CASSSRTGFYNSPLHF. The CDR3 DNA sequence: TGTGCCAGCAGCTCAAGGACAGGATTTTATAATTCACCCCTCCACTTT.

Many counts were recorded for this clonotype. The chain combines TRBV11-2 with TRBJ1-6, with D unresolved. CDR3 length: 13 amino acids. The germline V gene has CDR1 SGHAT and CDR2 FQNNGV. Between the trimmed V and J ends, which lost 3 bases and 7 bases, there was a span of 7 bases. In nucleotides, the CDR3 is TGTGCCAGCAGCTTGGGAAGCAATTCACCCCTCCACTTT. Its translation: CASSLGSNSPLHF.

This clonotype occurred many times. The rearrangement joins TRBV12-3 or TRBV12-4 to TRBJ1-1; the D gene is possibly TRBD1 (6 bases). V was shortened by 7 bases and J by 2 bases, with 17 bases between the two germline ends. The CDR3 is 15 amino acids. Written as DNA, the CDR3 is TGTGCCAGCACTAGGGGAGGCAGGGGAAACACTGAAGCTTTCTTT. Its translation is CASTRGGRGNTEAFF.

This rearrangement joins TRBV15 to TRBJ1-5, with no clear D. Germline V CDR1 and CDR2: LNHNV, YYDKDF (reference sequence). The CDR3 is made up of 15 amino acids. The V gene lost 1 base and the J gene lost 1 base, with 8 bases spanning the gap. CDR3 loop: CATSRVPMSNQPQHF. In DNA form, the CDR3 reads TGTGCCACCAGCAGAGTACCCATGAGCAATCAGCCCCAGCATTTT.

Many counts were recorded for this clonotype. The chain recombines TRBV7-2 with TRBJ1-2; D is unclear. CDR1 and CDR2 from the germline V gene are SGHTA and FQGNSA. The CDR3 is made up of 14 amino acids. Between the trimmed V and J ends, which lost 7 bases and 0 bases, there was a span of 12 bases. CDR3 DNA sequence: TGTGCCAGCACTCTTTCGCGGGCTAACTATGGCTACACCTTC. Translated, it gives CASTLSRANYGYTF.

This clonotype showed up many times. This chain's CDR3 is CASRTYRGGGYTF. In DNA, the CDR3 is TGTGCCAGCAGGACTTACAGGGGTGGAGGCTACACCTTC. The rearrangement uses TRBV27 and TRBJ1-2; 7 nucleotides line up with TRBD1. Germline trimming cut 6 bases from V and 8 bases from J; bases unmatched to any gene: 9. This CDR3 region has 13 residues. Germline V CDR1 and CDR2: MNHEY, SMNVEV (reference sequence).

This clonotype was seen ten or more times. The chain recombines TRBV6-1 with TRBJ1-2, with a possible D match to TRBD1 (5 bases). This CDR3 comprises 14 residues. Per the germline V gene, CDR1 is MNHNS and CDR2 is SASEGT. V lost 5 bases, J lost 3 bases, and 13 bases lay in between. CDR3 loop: CASSPRQQHYGYTF. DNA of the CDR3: TGTGCCAGCAGTCCCCGACAGCAACACTATGGCTACACCTTC.

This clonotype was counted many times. CDR3 loop: CASSRDGDEQYF. The CDR3 DNA is TGTGCCAGCAGTCGCGACGGAGACGAGCAGTACTTC. The chain uses TRBV27 and TRBJ2-7, with unresolved D. The CDR3 sequence is 12 residues long. V was pared by 5 bases and J by 5 bases, with 10 bases between. The germline V gene encodes CDR1 MNHEY and CDR2 SMNVEV (reference sequence).

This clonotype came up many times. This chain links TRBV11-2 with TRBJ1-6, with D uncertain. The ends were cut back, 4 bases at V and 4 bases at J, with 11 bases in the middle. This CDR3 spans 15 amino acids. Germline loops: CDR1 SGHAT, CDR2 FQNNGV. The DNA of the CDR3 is TGTGCCAGCAGCTCCCCCCGGCGTTATAATTCACCCCTCCACTTT. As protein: CASSSPRRYNSPLHF.

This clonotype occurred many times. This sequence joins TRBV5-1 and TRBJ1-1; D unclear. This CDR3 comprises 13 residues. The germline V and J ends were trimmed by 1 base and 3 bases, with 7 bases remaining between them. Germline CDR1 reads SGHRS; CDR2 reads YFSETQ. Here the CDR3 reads CASSLYSDTEAFF. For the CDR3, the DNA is TGCGCCAGCAGCTTGTATTCCGACACTGAAGCTTTCTTT.

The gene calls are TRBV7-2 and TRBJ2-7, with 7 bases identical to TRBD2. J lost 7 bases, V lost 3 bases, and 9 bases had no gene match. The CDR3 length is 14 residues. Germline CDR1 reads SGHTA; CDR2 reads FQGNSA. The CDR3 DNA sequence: TGTGCCAGCAGCTTGGCGGGGGAACTGGGAGAGCAGTACTTC. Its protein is CASSLAGELGEQYF.

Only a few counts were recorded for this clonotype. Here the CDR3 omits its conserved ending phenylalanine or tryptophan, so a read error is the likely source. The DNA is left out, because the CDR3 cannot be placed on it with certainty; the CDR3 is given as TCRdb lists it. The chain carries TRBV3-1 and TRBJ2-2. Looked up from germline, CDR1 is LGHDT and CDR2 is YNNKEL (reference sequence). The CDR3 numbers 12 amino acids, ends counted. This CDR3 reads CASKRSTGELCL.

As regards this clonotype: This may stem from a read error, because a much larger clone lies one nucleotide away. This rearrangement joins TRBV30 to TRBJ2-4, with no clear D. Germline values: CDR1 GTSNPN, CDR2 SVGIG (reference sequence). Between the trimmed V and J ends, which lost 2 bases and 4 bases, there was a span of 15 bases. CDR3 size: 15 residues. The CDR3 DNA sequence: TGTGCCTGGAGTAGACTGGGTGTAGCTAAAAACATTCAGTACTTC. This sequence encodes CAWSRLGVAKNIQYF.

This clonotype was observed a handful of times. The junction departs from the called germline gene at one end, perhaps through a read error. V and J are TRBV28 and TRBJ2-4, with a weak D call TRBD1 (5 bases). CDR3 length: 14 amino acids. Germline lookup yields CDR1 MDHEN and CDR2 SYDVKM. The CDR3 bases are TGTGCCAGCAGGCCGCAGGGAAAGGAAAACATCCAGTACTTC. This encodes CASRPQGKENIQYF. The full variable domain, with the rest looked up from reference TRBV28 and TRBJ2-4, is DVKVTQSSRYLVKRTGEKVFLECVQDMDHENMFWYRQDPGLGLRLIYFSYDVKMKEKGDIPEGYSVSREKKERFSLILESASTNQTSMYLCASRPQGKENIQYFGAGTRLSVL.